The clone carrying this T cell receptor (beta chain) was seen a few times. Its antigen is not known. This record comes from a study of cytomegalovirus exposure and HLA in healthy donors. Notes on the study in general: Likely technical artifact: a cluster of highly shared sequence variants.

Trimming pared 4 bases from V and 0 bases from J, leaving 10 bases between. CDR1 SEHNR and CDR2 FQNEAQ come from the germline V gene (reference sequence). The length of the CDR3 is 15 residues. Primers for the PCR totalled 60 Vbeta and 13 Jbeta. Clones were read by immunoSEQ multiplex PCR, and TCRdb kept only the in-frame ones, dropping some. The sample yields roughly 200,000 clones, 70% to 90% seen once. Sequenced sample: PBMCs. The chain links TRBV7-9 to TRBJ2-1; a possible D gene is TRBD2 (6 bases). This sequence originates from a young man in good health and CMV-seronegative. CDR3 sequence reads: CASSSDGGSYNEQFF. The CDR3 nucleotides are TGTGCCAGCAGCTCGGACGGGGGCTCCTACAATGAGCAGTTCTTC.